This T cell receptor (beta chain) was retrieved from a study of blood T cell repertoires in COVID-19. Study as a whole: Collection of acute and convalescent COVID-19 samples took place in the United States, Italy and Spain. Nucleic acid was either cDNA or gDNA, and it came from T cells, B-cell-depleted T cells, or PBMCs.

Original processing methods: Reference gene primer amplification gave nucleated cell count estimates. This table comes from immunoSEQ multiplex PCR, and its TCRdb copy is limited to in-frame clones, with some not included. V and J calls and clone size are those listed in that table; D and trimming were worked out from the DNA. In the table there are tens of thousands of clones, around 83% of which are singletons. The length of the CDR3 is 14 residues. Germline CDR1 is MDHEN and CDR2 is SYDVKM. The J segment lost 14 bases and the V segment lost 2 bases, leaving 9 bases of the junction unmatched. This TCR was recovered from a woman aged 80 or older with active or convalescent COVID-19. The sequencing input was peripheral blood. The rearrangement joins TRBV28 to TRBJ1-6, with 7 bases identical to TRBD1. CDR3 protein: CASSLGQGDRALHF. The CDR3 coding sequence is TGTGCCAGCAGTTTAGGGCAGGGGGATCGGGCCCTCCACTTT.